In its sample, the clone carrying this T cell receptor (beta chain) was seen many times. J was trimmed by 8 bases and V by 6 bases; bases with no gene match: 7. CDR3 length: 15 residues. CDR1 DFQATT and CDR2 SNEGSKA come from the germline V gene (reference sequence). This entry comes from a study of T cells after yellow fever vaccination. TCRdb re-called the 5' RACE reads through MiXCR, storing one row per CDR3 protein. This table has some 110,000 distinct CDR3 sequences, more than 7.5% appearing once. The material sequenced was CD8+ T cells sorted from PBMCs, taken 45 days after the yellow fever booster vaccination. This sequence was found in a man in his thirties or forties who received the YFV17D yellow fever vaccine. The V and J genes are TRBV20-1 and TRBJ2-4, with 16 bases lining up with TRBD2. Here the CDR3 DNA reads TGCAGTGCCCAGGGACTAGCGGGAGGGAGAGACATTCAGTACTTC. It encodes CSAQGLAGGRDIQYF.